What follows are 3 T cell receptor beta chains derived from one specimen sequenced in a study of control samples from healthy donors and cancer patients. Profiling relied on immunoSEQ multiplex PCR, and the TCRdb table lists in-frame clones only, not all of them. The data contain 150,000 to 200,000 clones, 70% to 90% of them singletons. Sample: blood. The source of these receptors is a man aged 25 to 40 in good health.

The chain recombines TRBV27 with TRBJ1-2; D ambiguous. CDR1 MNHEY and CDR2 SMNVEV come from the germline V gene (reference sequence). The CDR3 consists of 15 residues. Trimming removed 8 bases at V and 4 bases at J, with 20 bases between. The DNA of the CDR3 is TGTGCCAGCTCCGTTTACCCAGACGGAGTCTATGGCTACACCTTC. Protein sequence: CASSVYPDGVYGYTF.

CDR3 region: CASSRDRDSQTGELFF. Here the CDR3 DNA reads TGTGCCAGCAGCCGGGATCGGGACAGCCAGACCGGGGAGCTGTTTTTT. The rearrangement joins TRBV5-4 to TRBJ2-2; the match to TRBD1 covers 7 bases. V lost 4 bases, J lost 5 bases, and 11 bases stayed unmatched. The CDR3 is 16 residues long. Germline CDR1 is SGHNT and CDR2 is YYREEE (reference sequence). The whole variable domain, filled in from reference TRBV5-4 and TRBJ2-2, reads ETGVTQSPTHLIKTRGQQVTLRCSSQSGHNTVSWYQQALGQGPQFIFQYYREEENGRGNFPPRFSGLQFPNYSSELNVNALELDDSALYLCASSRDRDSQTGELFFGEGSRLTVL.

This sequence joins TRBV20-1 and TRBJ2-3, with 10 bases matching TRBD2. From germline, CDR1 is DFQATT and CDR2 SNEGSKA (reference sequence). This CDR3 is 19 amino acids long. The V gene end was trimmed by 3 bases and the J gene end by 0 bases; junction bases not matched to a gene: 15. As DNA, the CDR3 is TGCAGTGCTAGTAGGGGGGCATGGACTAGCGGTAATAGCACAGATACGCAGTATTTT. This gives the protein CSASRGAWTSGNSTDTQYF.